What follows are 11 T cell receptor beta chains derived from one specimen sequenced in a study of blood T cell repertoires in COVID-19. Method: immunoSEQ multiplex PCR; TCRdb's copy keeps in-frame clones and lacks some. Of about 110,000 clones in the sample, nearly 80% were seen once. The specimen sequenced was peripheral blood. These receptors all stem from a woman older than 75 with active or convalescent COVID-19.

To note about this clone: This is likely a read error, given that the CDR3 carries no conserved phenylalanine or tryptophan at its end. The DNA is omitted, as the CDR3 cannot be located on it reliably, and the CDR3 follows TCRdb's listing. The J gene is TRBJ2-7, the V gene TRBV5-1; no DNA check was done on the table's D call, TRBD2. Germline assignment: CDR1 SGHRS and CDR2 YFSETQ. The length of the CDR3 is 13 amino acids, counting both ends. The CDR3 protein is CASSPTGSGSPIY.

The V call is TRBV2, the J call TRBJ1-1, with TRBD1 as a possible D gene (6 bases). The CDR3 consists of 14 residues. The germline gives CDR1 SNHLY, CDR2 FYNNEI. With 3 bases removed from V and 1 base from J, the gap between germline ends came to 9 bases. In nucleotides, the CDR3 is TGTGCCAGCAGTGACCGGGGACAGAACACTGAAGCTTTCTTT. Translation: CASSDRGQNTEAFF.

This chain connects TRBV28 to TRBJ2-7, with D perhaps matching TRBD2 (5 bases). CDR1 is MDHEN, CDR2 SYDVKM, per germline. This CDR3 region has 15 residues. V lost 4 bases, J lost 3 bases, and 16 bases lay in between. CDR3 region: CASSSRKTGNYEQYF. The CDR3 bases are TGTGCCAGCAGTTCGAGAAAAACCGGGAACTACGAGCAGTACTTC.

J is TRBJ2-4 and V is TRBV2; TRBD2 aligns across 7 bases. This CDR3 is 17 amino acids long. The ends lost 4 bases at V and 0 bases at J; junction bases unmatched: 9. Germline V gene lookup returns CDR1 SNHLY and CDR2 FYNNEI. The CDR3, as DNA: TGTGCCAGCAGTGGGGGGTTCCGGGGGGAAGCCAAAAACATTCAGTACTTC. Amino acids: CASSGGFRGEAKNIQYF.

The chain employs TRBV7-3 and TRBJ1-1, with D maybe TRBD1 (6 bases). V shed 6 bases and J shed 5 bases, with 16 bases lying between them. Germline CDR1 and CDR2: SGHTA and FQGTGA. This CDR3 comprises 14 residues. CDR3 coding DNA: TGTGCCAGCAGTCTCACAGGGATTGGAACTGAAGCTTTCTTT. Translated: CASSLTGIGTEAFF.

This clone was detected only once. The chain carries TRBV19 and TRBJ1-5; D is unclear. The V gene's germline CDR1 is LNHDA and CDR2 SQIVND (reference sequence). Trimming cost V 1 base and J 5 bases, with 21 bases left between them. The CDR3 consists of 18 residues. CDR3 DNA: TGTGCCAGTAGTATAGCGCGGGAGGCCGTCTTTCTAGATCAGCCCCAGCATTTT. Protein sequence: CASSIAREAVFLDQPQHF. Full variable domain (rest looked up from reference TRBV19 and TRBJ1-5): DGGITQSPKYLFRKEGQNVTLSCEQNLNHDAMYWYRQDPGQGLRLIYYSQIVNDFQKGDIAEGYSVSREKKESFPLTVTSAQKNPTAFYLCASSIAREAVFLDQPQHFGDGTRLSIL.

V usage is TRBV5-1 and J usage is TRBJ2-1; possible D gene TRBD1, 5 bases. The CDR3 runs to 13 residues. Looked up from germline, CDR1 is SGHRS and CDR2 is YFSETQ. Trimming removed 3 bases at V and 7 bases at J, with 11 bases between. CDR3 loop: CASSSLQGNEQFF. As DNA, the CDR3 is TGCGCCAGCAGCTCGCTCCAGGGTAATGAGCAGTTCTTC.

Ten or more counts support this clone. The chain links TRBV2 to TRBJ1-3; 7 bases fit TRBD1. CDR1 SNHLY and CDR2 FYNNEI come from the germline V gene. The junction had 5 bases not matched to a gene; V was cut back by 3 bases and J by 3 bases. There are 15 residues in the CDR3. This chain's CDR3 is CASSDPQGYGNTIYF. CDR3 nucleotides: TGTGCCAGCAGTGACCCACAGGGGTATGGAAACACCATATATTTT. The full variable domain, with the rest looked up from reference TRBV2 and TRBJ1-3, is EPEVTQTPSHQVTQMGQEVILRCVPISNHLYFYWYRQILGQKVEFLVSFYNNEISEKSEIFDDQFSVERPDGSNFTLKIRSTKLEDSAMYFCASSDPQGYGNTIYFGEGSWLTVV.

J is TRBJ2-5 and V is TRBV30; the D gene is possibly TRBD2 (7 bases). The CDR3 consists of 15 residues. Trimming took off 2 bases at V and 1 base at J, with 14 bases between the two ends. Germline V CDR1 and CDR2: GTSNPN, SVGIG (reference sequence). In DNA form, the CDR3 reads TGTGCCTGGAGTCCGCTTGGGGGGGCCCAAGAGACCCAGTACTTC. Its protein product is CAWSPLGGAQETQYF.

V gene TRBV6-2 or TRBV6-3 combines with J gene TRBJ1-4; maybe TRBD1 (6 bases). The V end lost 4 bases, the J end lost 3 bases, and 21 bases lay between the germline ends. The CDR3 loop spans 18 amino acids. Per germline, CDR1 MNHEY and CDR2 SVGEGT. As DNA, the CDR3 is TGTGCCAGCAGTTCGAATACAGGGCTTTCGGGCGCTAATGAAAAACTGTTTTTT. This encodes CASSSNTGLSGANEKLFF.

This clone appeared a few times. CDR3: CASSPTSGSGFLGELFF. The CDR3 DNA is TGTGCCAGCAGCCCTACTAGCGGGAGTGGTTTCCTCGGGGAGCTGTTTTTT. This chain links TRBV3-1 (or the pseudogene TRBV3-2) with TRBJ2-2; TRBD2 matches 11 bases. The CDR3 loop spans 17 amino acids. In germline, CDR1 is LGHDT, CDR2 YNNKEL (reference sequence). V shed 4 bases, J shed 7 bases, and the junction held 11 bases outside the gene matches.